The table lists the clone carrying this T cell receptor (beta chain) with many counts. One entry per CDR3 protein, called by TCRdb with MiXCR from the reads. The sample yields approximately 250,000 distinct CDR3 sequences, about 5.9% seen once. Looked up from germline, CDR1 is KGHSH and CDR2 is LQKENI. The CDR3 has 16 residues. V shed 5 bases and J 4 bases; nucleotides not matched to a gene: 9. The sample is drawn from a study of T cell repertoires in cytomegalovirus infection. Input material: PBMCs. This chain uses TRBV18 with TRBJ2-3; 10 nucleotides line up with TRBD1. The receptor was isolated from a human donor in good health (CMV status not recorded). Some clones in this sample may be carry-over from other donors' samples. The CDR3 DNA is TGTGCCAGCTCAGCCAGGACAGGGGGTGTCGCAGATACGCAGTATTTT. Its translation is CASSARTGGVADTQYF.